These 3 T cell receptor beta chains originate from one sample sequenced in a study of cytomegalovirus exposure and HLA in healthy donors. The table came from immunoSEQ multiplex PCR; TCRdb's copy has only in-frame clones and leaves some out. The sample contains 250,000 to 300,000 clones, 70% to 90% of which appear only once. The specimen sequenced was PBMCs. The receptor source for this set is a young woman in good health and CMV-seronegative.

The chain combines TRBV10-3 with TRBJ2-3; maybe TRBD1 (5 bases). CDR3 size: 12 residues. Between the trimmed V and J ends, which lost 11 bases and 0 bases, there was a span of 9 bases. CDR1 is ENHRY and CDR2 is SYGVKD in the germline V gene. The DNA of the CDR3 is TGTGCCGTGCAGGGAAGCACAGATACGCAGTATTTT. Its translation is CAVQGSTDTQYF.

The J gene is TRBJ1-3, the V gene TRBV30, with D uncertain. This CDR3 spans 13 amino acids. Germline CDR1 reads GTSNPN; CDR2 reads SVGIG (reference sequence). Deletions cut 4 bases from V and 8 bases from J, with 15 bases between. CDR3 loop: CAWNTAPTDTIYF. The CDR3 nucleotides are TGTGCCTGGAACACCGCACCGACTGACACCATATATTTT.

This rearrangement joins TRBV28 to TRBJ1-5, with 8 bases fitting TRBD1. The germline V gene encodes CDR1 MDHEN and CDR2 SYDVKM. The length of the CDR3 is 14 residues. With 9 bases clipped from V and 7 bases from J, the junction kept 11 bases outside the gene matches. The CDR3 protein is CASIRGQGRQPQHF. The DNA for the CDR3 is TGTGCCAGTATCAGGGGGCAGGGAAGGCAGCCCCAGCATTTT.